The 3 T cell receptor beta chains reported below all come from one sample, sequenced in a study of T cell responses to AZD1222 COVID-19 vaccine. Repertoires were generated with immunoSEQ multiplex PCR, while TCRdb's copy carries only in-frame clones and drops some. The sample records 190,000 or so clones, about 88% being singletons. This specimen was peripheral blood, taken 28 days after the second AZD1222 dose. These receptors came from an adult who received the AZD1222 COVID-19 vaccine.

This chain connects TRBV5-4 to TRBJ1-4; 10 bases agree with TRBD1. In germline, CDR1 is SGHNT, CDR2 YYREEE (reference sequence). This CDR3 is 16 amino acids long. J was trimmed by 2 bases and V by 4 bases; bases with no gene match: 5. The CDR3 loop is CASSKTGGGTNEKLFF. DNA for the CDR3: TGTGCCAGCAGCAAGACAGGGGGCGGCACTAATGAAAAACTGTTTTTT.

CDR3 in amino acids: CASSLDTGSNYGYTF. The CDR3 nucleotides are TGTGCCAGCAGCTTAGATACAGGGTCTAACTATGGCTACACCTTC. The chain recombines TRBV7-9 with TRBJ1-2, with D perhaps TRBD1 (6 bases). Germline CDR1 and CDR2: SEHNR and FQNEAQ (reference sequence). The CDR3 is 15 amino acids. With 1 base removed from V and 0 bases from J, the gap between germline ends came to 9 bases.

A single count supports this clone. The chain carries TRBV4-3 and TRBJ2-3; D possibly corresponds to TRBD2 (5 bases). Germline lookup yields CDR1 LGHNA and CDR2 YSLEER. This CDR3 spans 11 amino acids. The V end lost 3 bases, the J end lost 11 bases, and 9 bases lay between the germline ends. This CDR3 reads CASSHRREQYF. For the CDR3, the DNA is TGCGCCAGCAGCCACCGCCGGGAGCAGTATTTT.